Below are 30 T cell receptor beta chains sequenced from a single sample in a study of blood T cell repertoires in COVID-19. Assay: immunoSEQ multiplex PCR; the TCRdb copy retains only in-frame clones and omits some. The sample consists of roughly 200,000 clones, 84% of them appearing once. Input material: peripheral blood. The receptors come from a middle-aged man with active or convalescent COVID-19.

The chain carries TRBV10-3 and TRBJ1-1, with TRBD1 identical over 7 bases. V lost 3 bases, J lost 0 bases, and 13 bases stayed unmatched. CDR3 length equals 18 residues. CDR1 and CDR2 (germline): ENHRY, SYGVKD. The CDR3 here is CAISEGVDRWALNTEAFF. In nucleotides, the CDR3 is TGTGCCATCAGTGAAGGGGTGGACAGGTGGGCATTGAACACTGAAGCTTTCTTT.

The chain carries TRBV9 and TRBJ1-1; unclear D gene. Trimming left V 5 bases short and J 3 bases short, with 17 bases between. The CDR3 spans 15 residues. CDR1 and CDR2 (germline): SGDLS, YYNGEE. CDR3 in DNA: TGTGCCAGCAGTGACTCGGCGGGGAGAGACACTGAAGCTTTCTTT. It translates to CASSDSAGRDTEAFF.

The chain uses TRBV15 and TRBJ1-1; a weak D match, TRBD1 (5 bases). CDR1 and CDR2 from the germline V gene are LNHNV and YYDKDF (reference sequence). There are 16 residues in the CDR3. Trimming left V 2 bases short and J 4 bases short, with 17 bases between. The DNA of the CDR3 is TGTGCCACCAGCAGAAAGGTTGGGACGGGGGGCACTGAAGCTTTCTTT. Protein: CATSRKVGTGGTEAFF.

This rearrangement joins TRBV24-1 to TRBJ1-5; D is undetermined. The CDR3 is 16 residues long. CDR1 is KGHDR, CDR2 SFDVKD, per germline. The ends were cut back, 4 bases at V and 0 bases at J, with 12 bases in the middle. In DNA, the CDR3 is TGTGCCACCAGTGACCCCTACTCGTATAGCAATCAGCCCCAGCATTTT. Encoded protein: CATSDPYSYSNQPQHF.

The chain links TRBV29-1 to TRBJ1-3; D is unclear. Per the germline V gene, CDR1 is SQVTM and CDR2 is ANQGSEA. The CDR3 has 12 residues. V lost 5 bases and J lost 0, with 5 bases in between. The CDR3 sequence is CSVRSSGNTIYF. The CDR3 DNA sequence: TGCAGCGTTCGCAGCTCTGGAAACACCATATATTTT.

The V call is TRBV5-1, the J call TRBJ2-7; a possible D gene is TRBD1 (5 bases). CDR1 SGHRS and CDR2 YFSETQ come from the germline V gene. Trimming left V 0 bases short and J 5 bases short, with 15 bases between. The CDR3 consists of 15 residues. The DNA of the CDR3 is TGCGCCAGCAGCTTGGAACCGGGCAGGGTAAACGAGCAGTACTTC. This encodes CASSLEPGRVNEQYF.

This chain uses TRBV6-6 with TRBJ2-5, with TRBD1 matching 7 bases. The CDR3 sequence is 13 residues long. V lost 10 bases to trimming and J lost 3 bases; unmatched junction nucleotides: 8. Germline CDR1 MNHNY, CDR2 SVGAGI (reference sequence). The DNA of the CDR3 is TGTGCCATTAAATCCGGGACAGAAGAGACCCAGTACTTC. Translation gives CAIKSGTEETQYF.

This chain links TRBV30 with TRBJ1-5; no clear D. Germline CDR1 GTSNPN, CDR2 SVGIG (reference sequence). V was trimmed by 0 bases and J by 4 bases, leaving 13 bases between them. The CDR3 totals 15 residues. In DNA, the CDR3 is TGTGCCTGGAGTGTATTTACGGGGAGGAATCAGCCCCAGCATTTT. This gives the protein CAWSVFTGRNQPQHF. Together with reference TRBV30 and TRBJ1-5, the CDR3 gives the full variable domain: SQTIHQWPATLVQPVGSPLSLECTVEGTSNPNLYWYRQAAGRGLQLLFYSVGIGQISSEVPQNLSASRPQDRQFILSSKKLLLSDSGFYLCAWSVFTGRNQPQHFGDGTRLSIL.

This clone occurred a few times. This sequence joins TRBV7-2 and TRBJ1-2; the match to TRBD1 covers 7 bases. Germline loops: CDR1 SGHTA, CDR2 FQGNSA. There are 15 residues in the CDR3. The trim removed 6 bases at V and 2 bases at J, leaving 9 bases unmatched. The CDR3 region is CASRVTGAPNYGYTF. DNA of the CDR3: TGTGCCAGCAGAGTCACAGGGGCCCCCAACTATGGCTACACCTTC.

The genes are TRBV20-1 and TRBJ2-1; 12 bases are shared with TRBD2. The CDR3 loop spans 16 amino acids. V dropped 3 bases and J dropped 6; count of bases not matched to a gene: 9. Germline loops: CDR1 DFQATT, CDR2 SNEGSKA (reference sequence). The CDR3 bases are TGCAGTGCTAGTTCGGCTAGCGGGGGGGCCGTCAATGAGCAGTTCTTC. The encoded protein is CSASSASGGAVNEQFF.

This chain uses TRBV2 with TRBJ2-3; no clear D. The CDR3 sequence is 12 residues long. V was cut by 1 base and J by 5 bases, with 4 bases left in between. Germline V gene lookup returns CDR1 SNHLY and CDR2 FYNNEI. The CDR3 sequence is CASSEGGDTQYF. The CDR3 DNA follows: TGTGCCAGCAGTGAAGGAGGAGATACGCAGTATTTT. The full variable domain, with the rest looked up from reference TRBV2 and TRBJ2-3, is EPEVTQTPSHQVTQMGQEVILRCVPISNHLYFYWYRQILGQKVEFLVSFYNNEISEKSEIFDDQFSVERPDGSNFTLKIRSTKLEDSAMYFCASSEGGDTQYFGPGTRLTVL.

This chain links TRBV25-1 with TRBJ2-5, with TRBD2 as a possible D gene (6 bases). V lost 4 bases and J lost 2, with 14 bases in between. Per the germline V gene, CDR1 is MGHDK and CDR2 is SYGVNS. The CDR3 extends over 15 amino acids. Here the CDR3 reads CASSAPGLRQETQYF. CDR3 DNA sequence: TGTGCCAGCAGTGCCCCCGGACTAAGGCAAGAGACCCAGTACTTC.

CDR3 sequence reads: CASSYGKTGNTIYF. The CDR3 bases are TGTGCCAGCAGTTACGGCAAAACCGGAAACACCATATATTTT. V and J are TRBV6-2 or TRBV6-3 and TRBJ1-3; D is undetermined. Trimming took 2 bases from V and 4 from J, leaving 9 bases between them. The germline V gene has CDR1 MNHEY and CDR2 SVGEGT. The CDR3 spans 14 residues.

The gene calls are TRBV15 and TRBJ1-4; 8 bases align to TRBD1. The CDR3 is made up of 15 amino acids. CDR1 and CDR2 from the germline V gene are LNHNV and YYDKDF (reference sequence). Losses at the gene ends were 5 bases for V and 5 bases for J; bases not matched to a gene: 7. In DNA form, the CDR3 reads TGTGCCACCAGCGGGTCCGGGACAGGAAATGAAAAACTGTTTTTT. It is translated as CATSGSGTGNEKLFF. Using reference TRBV15 and TRBJ1-4 for the parts outside the CDR3, the full variable domain is DAMVIQNPRYQVTQFGKPVTLSCSQTLNHNVMYWYQQKSSQAPKLLFHYYDKDFNNEADTPDNFQSRRPNTSFCFLDIRSPGLGDTAMYLCATSGSGTGNEKLFFGSGTQLSVL.

This clone was detected only once. The chain couples TRBV7-2 to TRBJ2-1; the match to TRBD2 covers 16 bases. Germline V lookup: CDR1 SGHTA, CDR2 FQGNSA. This CDR3 contains 18 residues. The trim removed 2 bases at V and 7 bases at J, leaving 8 bases unmatched. CDR3 DNA sequence: TGTGCCAGCAGCTTACACGGGACTAGCGGGGGGGCAAGTAATGAGCAGTTCTTC. It encodes CASSLHGTSGGASNEQFF.

The J gene is TRBJ2-1, the V gene TRBV5-5; 10 nucleotides align to TRBD1. V shed 4 bases, J shed 8 bases, and the junction held 9 bases outside the gene matches. The germline V gene encodes CDR1 SGHKS and CDR2 YYEKEE (reference sequence). CDR3 length: 15 residues. CDR3 sequence (DNA): TGTGCCAGCAGCACCGCGGGACAGGGGTGGGATGAGCAGTTCTTC. As protein: CASSTAGQGWDEQFF.

The CDR3 coding sequence is TGTGCCAGCAGCCCCCTGTATAGCAATCAGCCCCAGCATTTT. This sequence encodes CASSPLYSNQPQHF. The chain recombines TRBV7-8 with TRBJ1-5; D gene ambiguous. This CDR3 has 14 residues. Trimming took 5 bases from V and 0 from J, leaving 8 bases between them. Germline loops: CDR1 SGHVS, CDR2 FQNEAQ.

The table lists this clone with a count of one. The chain uses TRBV28 and TRBJ1-4; a possible D gene is TRBD1 (5 bases). The CDR3 totals 14 residues. Germline loops: CDR1 MDHEN, CDR2 SYDVKM. Trimming cost V 3 bases and J 8 bases, with 13 bases left between them. CDR3: CASSLAGIREKLFF. CDR3 DNA: TGTGCCAGCAGTTTGGCAGGGATTAGGGAAAAACTGTTTTTT.

This rearrangement joins TRBV7-3 to TRBJ2-5; TRBD2 aligns across 9 bases. J gave up 7 bases and V 3 bases, and 12 bases lay outside the gene matches. This CDR3 has 16 residues. Germline CDR1 and CDR2: SGHTA and FQGTGA. CDR3 sequence: CASSLGSGGLQGTQYF. CDR3 coding DNA: TGTGCCAGCAGCTTGGGTAGCGGGGGACTGCAGGGGACCCAGTACTTC.

The chain carries TRBV7-6 and TRBJ2-2; 10 nucleotides align to TRBD2. The CDR3 extends over 16 amino acids. Germline values: CDR1 SGHVS, CDR2 FNYEAQ. V lost 1 base, J lost 6 bases, and 5 bases stayed unmatched. In DNA, the CDR3 is TGTGCCAGCAGCTTAGTTACAGCGGGGGGGCCCGGGGAGCTGTTTTTT. Translation: CASSLVTAGGPGELFF.

The genes are TRBV7-2 and TRBJ2-7; 10 nucleotides align to TRBD2. CDR3 length: 16 amino acids. The V and J ends lost 3 bases and 0 bases, in that order; junction bases with no gene match: 5. Germline V gives CDR1 SGHTA, CDR2 FQGNSA. CDR3 loop: CASSFLSGGPSYEQYF. The CDR3 DNA is TGTGCCAGCAGCTTCCTTAGCGGGGGGCCCTCCTACGAGCAGTACTTC. The variable domain in full, with the rest retrieved from reference TRBV7-2 and TRBJ2-7, is GAGVSQSPSNKVTEKGKDVELRCDPISGHTALYWYRQSLGQGLEFLIYFQGNSAPDKSGLPSDRFSAERTGGSVSTLTIQRTQQEDSAVYLCASSFLSGGPSYEQYFGPGTRLTVT.

This rearrangement joins TRBV9 to TRBJ1-1, with 7 nucleotides matching TRBD1. The CDR3 has 17 residues. With V trimmed by 3 bases and J by 6 bases, 17 bases remained unmatched. In germline, CDR1 is SGDLS, CDR2 YYNGEE. CDR3 sequence (DNA): TGTGCCAGCAGCGAAGCCATCTCAGGGGGAAGTGGCGCTGAAGCTTTCTTT. It specifies CASSEAISGGSGAEAFF.

V and J are TRBV7-2 and TRBJ1-2; TRBD1 matches at 9 bases. V gave up 4 bases and J gave up 4 bases; unmatched junction bases: 7. CDR1 and CDR2 from the germline V gene are SGHTA and FQGNSA. The CDR3 length is 15 residues. CDR3 loop: CASSSPGQGTYGYTF. DNA for the CDR3: TGTGCCAGCAGCTCCCCGGGACAGGGTACCTATGGCTACACCTTC.

The gene calls are TRBV27 and TRBJ1-5; the D gene is possibly TRBD1 (5 bases). V lost 0 bases and J lost 5, with 8 bases in between. The CDR3 extends over 14 amino acids. Germline V CDR1 and CDR2: MNHEY, SMNVEV (reference sequence). The CDR3 DNA follows: TGTGCCAGCAGTTTATCAGGAGGGGATCAGCCCCAGCATTTT. Translation: CASSLSGGDQPQHF.

This clone was recorded once. This sequence joins TRBV2 and TRBJ2-1; 13 bases match TRBD2. Per the germline V gene, CDR1 is SNHLY and CDR2 is FYNNEI. CDR3 length: 14 amino acids. Losses at the gene ends were 6 bases for V and 8 bases for J; bases not matched to a gene: 4. The CDR3 coding sequence is TGTGCCAGCAGGGGACTAGCGGGGATAGATGAGCAGTTCTTC. Translated: CASRGLAGIDEQFF.

The V gene is TRBV30, the J gene TRBJ1-2; TRBD1 might be the D (6 bases). This CDR3 spans 13 amino acids. Per germline, CDR1 GTSNPN and CDR2 SVGIG (reference sequence). V was clipped by 5 bases and J by 6 bases, with 16 bases between them. This chain's CDR3 is CAWASTGIHGYTF. In DNA form, the CDR3 reads TGTGCCTGGGCATCGACAGGCATCCATGGCTACACCTTC.

V gene TRBV29-1 combines with J gene TRBJ1-5; 12 bases fit TRBD1. CDR3 length equals 19 residues. From germline, CDR1 is SQVTM and CDR2 ANQGSEA. With 6 bases clipped from V and 3 bases from J, the junction kept 18 bases outside the gene matches. The CDR3 bases are TGCAGCGTCCTCCTATCCGGGACAGGGGGCCCCGCGCTCAATCAGCCCCAGCATTTT. Protein sequence: CSVLLSGTGGPALNQPQHF.

The chain employs TRBV11-2 and TRBJ1-1; a weak D match, TRBD1 (6 bases). In germline, CDR1 is SGHAT, CDR2 FQNNGV. This CDR3 comprises 16 residues. The germline V and J ends were trimmed by 2 bases and 5 bases, with 18 bases remaining between them. CDR3 region: CASSLFGAGGGTEAFF. CDR3 sequence (DNA): TGTGCCAGCAGCTTATTCGGGGCGGGGGGCGGAACTGAAGCTTTCTTT. The variable domain in full, completed from reference TRBV11-2 and TRBJ1-1, reads EAGVAQSPRYKIIEKRQSVAFWCNPISGHATLYWYQQILGQGPKLLIQFQNNGVVDDSQLPKDRFSAERLKGVDSTLKIQPAKLEDSAVYLCASSLFGAGGGTEAFFGQGTRLTVV.

This chain connects TRBV7-6 to TRBJ2-2, with TRBD1 identical over 7 bases. The CDR3 is 15 amino acids. Looked up from germline, CDR1 is SGHVS and CDR2 is FNYEAQ. The V gene end was trimmed by 1 base and the J gene end by 3 bases; junction bases not matched to a gene: 2. The CDR3 bases are TGTGCCAGCAGCTTAGACAGGGGCGACACCGGGGAGCTGTTTTTT. Translation gives CASSLDRGDTGELFF.

The chain combines TRBV28 with TRBJ1-5; 8 bases agree with TRBD1. CDR3 length equals 13 residues. J gave up 6 bases and V 7 bases, and 5 bases lay outside the gene matches. Germline CDR1 and CDR2: MDHEN and SYDVKM. The CDR3: CASTSGGGQPQHF. The CDR3 nucleotides are TGTGCCAGCACCTCAGGGGGCGGTCAGCCCCAGCATTTT. The full variable domain, completed using reference TRBV28 and TRBJ1-5, is DVKVTQSSRYLVKRTGEKVFLECVQDMDHENMFWYRQDPGLGLRLIYFSYDVKMKEKGDIPEGYSVSREKKERFSLILESASTNQTSMYLCASTSGGGQPQHFGDGTRLSIL.